This TCR beta chain was sequenced for a study of T cell changes during pregnancy in multiple sclerosis. Sequencing was performed with immunoSEQ multiplex PCR; in TCRdb, only in-frame clones are kept and a portion is missing. The sample includes tens of thousands of clones, 85% to 95% of them seen just once. The CDR3 runs to 15 residues. V trimming: 6 bases; J trimming: 6 bases; junction bases outside the gene matches: 7. Per the germline V gene, CDR1 is SGHVS and CDR2 is FNYEAQ. The sample consisted of peripheral blood, taken in the first trimester of pregnancy. The chain couples TRBV7-6 to TRBJ2-3; the match to TRBD1 covers 12 bases. This receptor was taken from a female donor in good health, enrolled as a control in a pregnancy study. This chain's CDR3 is CASSPGTGGMDTQYF. CDR3 nucleotides: TGTGCCAGCAGTCCCGGGACAGGGGGCATGGATACGCAGTATTTT.